Below, 13 T cell receptor beta chains from the same sample are listed, as sequenced in a study of beta chain features in type 1 diabetes. Of the isolated RNA, all was reverse transcribed, and so the sequenced material was expressed TCRB transcripts. Some clones are missing from TCRdb's copy, which holds only in-frame ones; the method was immunoSEQ multiplex PCR. The table lists fewer than 900,000 clones, roughly 16% of them singletons. Sequenced: naive CD4+ T cells from blood. These receptors were obtained from a woman younger than 30 in good health.

The table lists this clone with a few counts. This chain links TRBV7-6 with TRBJ2-2, with 7 nucleotides matching TRBD1. The J segment lost 4 bases and the V segment lost 5 bases, leaving 7 bases of the junction unmatched. This CDR3 is built from 15 residues. Germline loops: CDR1 SGHVS, CDR2 FNYEAQ. The CDR3 bases are TGTGCCAGCAGCACGCCGGGACAGTCCACCGGGGAGCTGTTTTTT. This translates into CASSTPGQSTGELFF.

The genes are TRBV6-5 and TRBJ2-7; D gene ambiguous. CDR3 size: 14 residues. Germline CDR1 MNHEY, CDR2 SVGAGI. Between the trimmed V and J ends, which lost 6 bases and 2 bases, there was a span of 14 bases. CDR3 region: CASSLQQWAYEQYF. For the CDR3, the DNA is TGTGCCAGCAGCCTACAGCAATGGGCCTACGAGCAGTACTTC.

Only a few counts were recorded for this clone. The chain joins TRBV2 to TRBJ1-2, with D maybe TRBD1 (5 bases). This CDR3 spans 13 amino acids. With 7 bases removed from V and 2 bases from J, the gap between germline ends came to 11 bases. The germline V gene has CDR1 SNHLY and CDR2 FYNNEI. The CDR3: CASNPTENYGYTF. The CDR3, as DNA: TGTGCCAGCAATCCGACAGAAAACTATGGCTACACCTTC.

This clone was counted a few times. V and J are TRBV7-3 and TRBJ2-1; tentative D call: TRBD1 (6 bases). This CDR3 spans 15 amino acids. V was pared by 3 bases and J by 5 bases, with 14 bases between. The V gene's germline CDR1 is SGHTA and CDR2 FQGTGA. The CDR3 DNA follows: TGTGCCAGCAGCTTTCGGGACACCCTAAACAATGAGCAGTTCTTC. Translating gives CASSFRDTLNNEQFF.

The chain links TRBV6-5 to TRBJ1-4; D might be TRBD1 (5 bases). Germline V gene data show CDR1 as MNHEY and CDR2 as SVGAGI. The V end was cut by 6 bases, the J end by 7 bases, with 15 bases between. CDR3 size: 14 residues. The CDR3 is CASSRAGFGEKLFF. Here the CDR3 DNA reads TGTGCCAGCAGCCGTGCAGGGTTCGGTGAAAAACTGTTTTTT.

This clone was seen a few times. The chain is built from TRBV28 and TRBJ2-7; a possible D gene is TRBD1 (6 bases). In germline, CDR1 is MDHEN, CDR2 SYDVKM. This CDR3 is 13 amino acids long. V dropped 6 bases and J dropped 3 bases, with 12 bases sitting between them. The CDR3 DNA follows: TGTGCCAGCAGGCCCGGACAGTACTACGAGCAGTACTTC. Its protein product is CASRPGQYYEQYF.

This clone was detected only a few times. A read error may account for a junction end that differs from germline. This CDR3 is also generated by other DNA sequences in the sample. The genes are TRBV18 and TRBJ1-5; the D gene is possibly TRBD1 (5 bases). CDR3 size: 14 residues. Germline lookup yields CDR1 KGHSH and CDR2 LQKENI. The CDR3, as DNA: TGTGCCAGCTCGCCACAGGATAGCAATCAGCCCCAGCATTTT. Protein sequence: CASSPQDSNQPQHF. The whole variable domain, remainder taken from reference TRBV18 and TRBJ1-5, is NAGVMQNPRHLVRRRGQEARLRCSPMKGHSHVYWYRQLPEEGLKFMVYLQKENIIDESGMPKERFSAEFPKEGPSILRIQQVVRGDSAAYFCASSPQDSNQPQHFGDGTRLSIL.

The genes are TRBV2 and TRBJ2-4, with 8 bases aligning to TRBD1. Unmatched junction bases numbered 12, after V lost 8 bases and J lost 9 bases. Per the germline V gene, CDR1 is SNHLY and CDR2 is FYNNEI. The CDR3 length is 14 residues. CDR3 DNA: TGTGCCAGCCGGAACGATCAGGGGGCTCGCATTCAGTACTTC. This codes for CASRNDQGARIQYF.

In this sample, this clone turned up a few times. The chain couples TRBV7-2 to TRBJ2-2; 12 nucleotides line up with TRBD2. Germline CDR1 and CDR2: SGHTA and FQGNSA. The CDR3 totals 17 residues. Trimming at V came to 2 bases and at J to 1 base, leaving 2 bases not matched to a gene. CDR3 nucleotides: TGTGCCAGCAGCTTAAGGGGACTAGCGGGGAACACCGGGGAGCTGTTTTTT. This gives the protein CASSLRGLAGNTGELFF.

The rearrangement joins TRBV7-9 to TRBJ2-5, with TRBD1 identical over 9 bases. Germline V gene lookup returns CDR1 SEHNR and CDR2 FQNEAQ (reference sequence). This CDR3 comprises 15 residues. Trimming removed 5 bases from V and 6 bases from J; junction bases left unmatched: 10. The CDR3 sequence: CASSDRGGPYKTQYF. As DNA, the CDR3 is TGTGCCAGCAGCGACAGGGGGGGACCTTATAAGACCCAGTACTTC.

The V gene is TRBV19, the J gene TRBJ2-1; a possible D gene is TRBD2 (7 bases). V lost 7 bases to trimming and J lost 4 bases, with 20 bases between them. The CDR3 runs to 16 residues. Germline V gene sequence: CDR1 LNHDA, CDR2 SQIVND (reference sequence). CDR3 amino acids: CASTPGRGRPYNEQFF. The CDR3, as DNA: TGTGCCAGTACCCCGGGGAGGGGGAGACCGTACAATGAGCAGTTCTTC.

The chain joins TRBV19 to TRBJ2-5; 9 bases agree with TRBD2. The CDR3 is 15 residues long. Unmatched junction bases numbered 8, after V lost 4 bases and J lost 5 bases. The germline V gene has CDR1 LNHDA and CDR2 SQIVND (reference sequence). The CDR3 DNA follows: TGTGCCAGTAGTAAGACTAGCGGCAAGGAGGAGACCCAGTACTTC. This sequence encodes CASSKTSGKEETQYF. The variable domain in full, completed from reference TRBV19 and TRBJ2-5, reads DGGITQSPKYLFRKEGQNVTLSCEQNLNHDAMYWYRQDPGQGLRLIYYSQIVNDFQKGDIAEGYSVSREKKESFPLTVTSAQKNPTAFYLCASSKTSGKEETQYFGPGTRLLVL.

The chain carries TRBV13 and TRBJ2-5; D remains ambiguous. TRBJ2-7 matches the DNA end more closely, so the J call is doubtful. The CDR3 contains 15 residues. CDR1 is PRHDT and CDR2 is FYEKMQ in the germline V gene (reference sequence). In nucleotides, the CDR3 is TGTGCCAGCAGCCCCCTGACGAGAAGGATTCACGAGCAGTACTTC. The encoded protein is CASSPLTRRIHEQYF.